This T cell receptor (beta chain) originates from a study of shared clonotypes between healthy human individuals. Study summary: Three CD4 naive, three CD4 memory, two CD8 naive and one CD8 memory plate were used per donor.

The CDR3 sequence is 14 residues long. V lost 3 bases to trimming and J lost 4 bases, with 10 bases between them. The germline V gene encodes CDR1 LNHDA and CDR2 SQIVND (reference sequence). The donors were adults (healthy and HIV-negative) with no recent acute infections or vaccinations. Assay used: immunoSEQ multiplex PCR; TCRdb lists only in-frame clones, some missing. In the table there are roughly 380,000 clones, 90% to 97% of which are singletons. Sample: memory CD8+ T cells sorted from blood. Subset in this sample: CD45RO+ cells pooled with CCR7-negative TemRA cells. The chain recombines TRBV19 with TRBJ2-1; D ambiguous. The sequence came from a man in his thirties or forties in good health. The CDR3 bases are TGTGCCAGTAGTATGGGAAGGGATTACAATGAGCAGTTCTTC. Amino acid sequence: CASSMGRDYNEQFF.